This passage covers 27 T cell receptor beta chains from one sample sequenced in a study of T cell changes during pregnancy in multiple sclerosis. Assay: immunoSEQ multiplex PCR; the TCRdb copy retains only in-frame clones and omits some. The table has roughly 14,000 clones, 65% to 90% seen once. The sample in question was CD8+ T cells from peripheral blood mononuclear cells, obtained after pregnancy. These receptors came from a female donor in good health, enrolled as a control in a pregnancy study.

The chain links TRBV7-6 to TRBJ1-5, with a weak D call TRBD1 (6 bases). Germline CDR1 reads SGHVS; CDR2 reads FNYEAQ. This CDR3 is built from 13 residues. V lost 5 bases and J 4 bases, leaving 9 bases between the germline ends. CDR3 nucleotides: TGTGCCAGCAGCCGGACAGAGAATCAGCCCCAGCATTTT. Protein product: CASSRTENQPQHF.

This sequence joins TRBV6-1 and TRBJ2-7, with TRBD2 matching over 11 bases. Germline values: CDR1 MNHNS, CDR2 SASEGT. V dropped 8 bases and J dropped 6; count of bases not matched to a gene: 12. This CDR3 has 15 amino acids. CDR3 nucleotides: TGTGCCAGCTCACCTGATAGCGGGGGGGTATCCGAGCAGTACTTC. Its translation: CASSPDSGGVSEQYF.

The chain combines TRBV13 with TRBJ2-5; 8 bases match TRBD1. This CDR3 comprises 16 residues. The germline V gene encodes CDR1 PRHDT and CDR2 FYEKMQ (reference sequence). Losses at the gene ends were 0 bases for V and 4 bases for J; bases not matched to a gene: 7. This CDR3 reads CASSLGTGVLRETQYF. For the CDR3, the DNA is TGTGCCAGCAGCTTAGGGACAGGGGTGTTGAGAGAGACCCAGTACTTC.

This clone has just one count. DNA of the CDR3: TGTGCCAGCAGCTACCCCGGGACTACACGCTACGAGCAGTACTTC. It is translated as CASSYPGTTRYEQYF. The chain uses TRBV7-2 and TRBJ2-7; 7 bases line up with TRBD2. J lost 3 bases, V lost 4 bases, and 9 bases had no gene match. Germline CDR1 and CDR2: SGHTA and FQGNSA. The CDR3 loop spans 15 amino acids. The variable domain in full, with the rest retrieved from reference TRBV7-2 and TRBJ2-7, is GAGVSQSPSNKVTEKGKDVELRCDPISGHTALYWYRQSLGQGLEFLIYFQGNSAPDKSGLPSDRFSAERTGGSVSTLTIQRTQQEDSAVYLCASSYPGTTRYEQYFGPGTRLTVT.

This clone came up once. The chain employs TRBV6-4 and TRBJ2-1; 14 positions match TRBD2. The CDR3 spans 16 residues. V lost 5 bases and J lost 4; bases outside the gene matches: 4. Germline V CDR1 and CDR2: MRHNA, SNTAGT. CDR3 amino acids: CASSRGLAGEYNEQFF. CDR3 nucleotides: TGTGCCAGCAGTAGGGGACTAGCGGGGGAGTACAATGAGCAGTTCTTC.

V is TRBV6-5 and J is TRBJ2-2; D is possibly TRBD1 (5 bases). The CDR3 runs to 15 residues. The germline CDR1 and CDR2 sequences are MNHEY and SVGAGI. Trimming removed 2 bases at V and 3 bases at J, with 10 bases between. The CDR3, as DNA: TGTGCCAGCAGTTACGTGGACACTTACACCGGGGAGCTGTTTTTT. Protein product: CASSYVDTYTGELFF.

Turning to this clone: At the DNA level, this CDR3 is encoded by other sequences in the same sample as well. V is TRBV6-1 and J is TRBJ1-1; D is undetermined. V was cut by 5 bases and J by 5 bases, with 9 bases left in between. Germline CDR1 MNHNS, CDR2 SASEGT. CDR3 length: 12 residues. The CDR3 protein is CASSTRGTEAFF. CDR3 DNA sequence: TGTGCCAGCAGTACTCGAGGAACTGAAGCTTTCTTT.

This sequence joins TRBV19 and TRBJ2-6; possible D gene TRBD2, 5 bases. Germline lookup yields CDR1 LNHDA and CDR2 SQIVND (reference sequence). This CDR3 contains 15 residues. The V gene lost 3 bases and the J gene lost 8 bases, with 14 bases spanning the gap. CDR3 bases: TGTGCCAGTAGTATCGATTCCGAGGGATCCAACGTCCTGACTTTC. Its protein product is CASSIDSEGSNVLTF.

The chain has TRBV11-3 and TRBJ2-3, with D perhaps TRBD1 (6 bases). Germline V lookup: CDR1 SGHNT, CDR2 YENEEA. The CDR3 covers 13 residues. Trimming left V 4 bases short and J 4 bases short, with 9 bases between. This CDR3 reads CASSSTGSDTQYF. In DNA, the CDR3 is TGTGCCAGCAGCTCCACAGGGTCAGATACGCAGTATTTT.

The CDR3 spells CASSLARFSYEQYF. CDR3 in DNA: TGTGCCAGCAGCTTAGCACGGTTCTCCTACGAGCAGTACTTC. This sequence joins TRBV7-2 and TRBJ2-7, with D unclear. V gave up 0 bases and J gave up 0 bases, with 6 bases separating them. The CDR3 totals 14 residues. Germline values: CDR1 SGHTA, CDR2 FQGNSA.

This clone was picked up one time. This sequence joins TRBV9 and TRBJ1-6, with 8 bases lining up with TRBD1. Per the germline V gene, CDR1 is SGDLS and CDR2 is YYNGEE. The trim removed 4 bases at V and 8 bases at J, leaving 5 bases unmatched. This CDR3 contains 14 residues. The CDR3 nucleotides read TGTGCCAGCAGCCGAACAGGGGGTGATTCACCCCTCCACTTT. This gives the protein CASSRTGGDSPLHF.

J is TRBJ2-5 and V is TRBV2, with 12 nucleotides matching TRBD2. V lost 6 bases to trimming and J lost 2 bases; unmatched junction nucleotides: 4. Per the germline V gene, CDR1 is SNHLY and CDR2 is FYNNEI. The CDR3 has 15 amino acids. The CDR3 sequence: CASRALAGGQETQYF. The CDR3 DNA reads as TGTGCCAGCAGGGCACTAGCGGGAGGACAAGAGACCCAGTACTTC.

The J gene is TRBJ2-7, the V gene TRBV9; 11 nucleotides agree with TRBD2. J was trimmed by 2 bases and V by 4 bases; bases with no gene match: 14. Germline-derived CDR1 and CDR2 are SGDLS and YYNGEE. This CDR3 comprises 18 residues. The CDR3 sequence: CASSSPLAGGNPPYEQYF. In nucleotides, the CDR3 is TGTGCCAGCAGCTCCCCTCTAGCGGGGGGCAATCCTCCCTACGAGCAGTACTTC.

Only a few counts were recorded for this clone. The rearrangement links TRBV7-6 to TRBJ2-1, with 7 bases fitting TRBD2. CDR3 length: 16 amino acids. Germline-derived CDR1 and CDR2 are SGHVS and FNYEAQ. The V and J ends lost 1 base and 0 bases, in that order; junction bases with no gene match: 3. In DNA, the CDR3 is TGTGCCAGCAGCTTAGTTCAGCGGGGCTCCTACAATGAGCAGTTCTTC. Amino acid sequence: CASSLVQRGSYNEQFF.

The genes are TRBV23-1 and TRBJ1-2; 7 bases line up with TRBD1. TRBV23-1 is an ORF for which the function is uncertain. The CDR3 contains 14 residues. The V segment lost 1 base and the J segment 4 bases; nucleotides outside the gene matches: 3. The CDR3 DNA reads TGCGCCAGCAGTCAATGCGCAGGGGGCTATGGCTACACCTTC. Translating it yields CASSQCAGGYGYTF.

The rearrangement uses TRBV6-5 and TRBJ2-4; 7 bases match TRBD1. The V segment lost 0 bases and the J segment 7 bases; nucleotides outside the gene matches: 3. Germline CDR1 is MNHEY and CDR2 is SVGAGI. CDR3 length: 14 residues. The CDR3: CASSYSKQGNIQYF. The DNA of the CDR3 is TGTGCCAGCAGTTACTCGAAACAGGGGAACATTCAGTACTTC.

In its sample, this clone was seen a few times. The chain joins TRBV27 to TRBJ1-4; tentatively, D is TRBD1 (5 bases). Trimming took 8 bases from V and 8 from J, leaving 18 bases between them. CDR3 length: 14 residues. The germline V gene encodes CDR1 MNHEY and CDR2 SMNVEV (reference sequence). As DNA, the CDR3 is TGTGCCAGCTCCAATAGGGCAGGGAGGGAAAAACTGTTTTTT. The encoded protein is CASSNRAGREKLFF.

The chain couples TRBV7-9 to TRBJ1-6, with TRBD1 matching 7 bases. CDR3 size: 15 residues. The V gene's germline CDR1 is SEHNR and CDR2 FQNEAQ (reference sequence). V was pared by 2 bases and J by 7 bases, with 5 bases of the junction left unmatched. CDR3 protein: CASSLIPQGNSPLHF. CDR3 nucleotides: TGTGCCAGCAGCTTAATTCCACAGGGGAATTCACCCCTCCACTTT. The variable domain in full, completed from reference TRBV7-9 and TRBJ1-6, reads DTGVSQNPRHKITKRGQNVTFRCDPISEHNRLYWYRQTLGQGPEFLTYFQNEAQLEKSRLLSDRFSAERPKGSFSTLEIQRTEQGDSAMYLCASSLIPQGNSPLHFGNGTRLTVT.

Here the CDR3 DNA reads TGTGCCAGCAGTACCAGAGAGACCCAGTACTTC. Protein sequence: CASSTRETQYF. The chain uses TRBV28 and TRBJ2-5; D unclear. V lost 5 bases, J lost 4 bases, and 5 bases lay in between. The CDR3 has 11 residues. Germline CDR1 MDHEN, CDR2 SYDVKM.

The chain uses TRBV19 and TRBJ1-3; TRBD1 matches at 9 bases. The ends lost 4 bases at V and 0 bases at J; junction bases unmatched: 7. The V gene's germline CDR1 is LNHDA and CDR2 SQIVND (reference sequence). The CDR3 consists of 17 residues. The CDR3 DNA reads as TGTGCCAGTAGTACCCGGGACAGGGCCTACTCTGGAAACACCATATATTTT. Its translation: CASSTRDRAYSGNTIYF.

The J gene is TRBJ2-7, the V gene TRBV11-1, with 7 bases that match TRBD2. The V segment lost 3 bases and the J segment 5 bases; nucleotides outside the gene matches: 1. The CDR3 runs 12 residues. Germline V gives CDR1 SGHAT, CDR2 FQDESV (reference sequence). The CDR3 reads CASSLGGNEQYF. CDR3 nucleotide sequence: TGTGCCAGCAGCTTGGGGGGGAACGAGCAGTACTTC.

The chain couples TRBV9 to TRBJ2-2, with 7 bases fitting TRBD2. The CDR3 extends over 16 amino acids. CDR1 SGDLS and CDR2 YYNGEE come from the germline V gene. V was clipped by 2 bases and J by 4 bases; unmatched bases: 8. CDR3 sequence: CASSVQRGYSTGELFF. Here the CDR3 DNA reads TGTGCCAGCAGCGTTCAGCGGGGATATAGCACCGGGGAGCTGTTTTTT. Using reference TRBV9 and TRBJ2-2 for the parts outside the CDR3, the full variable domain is DSGVTQTPKHLITATGQRVTLRCSPRSGDLSVYWYQQSLDQGLQFLIQYYNGEERAKGNILERFSAQQFPDLHSELNLSSLELGDSALYFCASSVQRGYSTGELFFGEGSRLTVL.

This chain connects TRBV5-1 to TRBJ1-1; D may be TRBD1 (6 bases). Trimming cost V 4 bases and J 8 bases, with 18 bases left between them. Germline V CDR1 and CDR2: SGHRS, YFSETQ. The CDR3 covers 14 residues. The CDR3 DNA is TGCGCCAGCAGCCCGGTCGGGGGGCCCACCGAAGCTTTCTTT. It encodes CASSPVGGPTEAFF.

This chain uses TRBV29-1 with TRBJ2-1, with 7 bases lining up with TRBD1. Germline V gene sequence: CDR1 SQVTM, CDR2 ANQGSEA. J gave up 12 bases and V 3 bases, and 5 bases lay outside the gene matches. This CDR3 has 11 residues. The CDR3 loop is CSVEDRTGQFF. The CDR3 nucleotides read TGCAGCGTTGAGGACAGGACAGGGCAGTTCTTC.

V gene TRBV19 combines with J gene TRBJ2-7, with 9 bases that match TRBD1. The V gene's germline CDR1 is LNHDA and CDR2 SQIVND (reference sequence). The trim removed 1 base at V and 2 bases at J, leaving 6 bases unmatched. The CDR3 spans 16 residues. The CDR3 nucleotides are TGTGCCAGTAGTATAGTCGGACAGGGGAACGCCTACGAGCAGTACTTC. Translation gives CASSIVGQGNAYEQYF. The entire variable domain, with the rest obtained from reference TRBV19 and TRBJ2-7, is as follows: DGGITQSPKYLFRKEGQNVTLSCEQNLNHDAMYWYRQDPGQGLRLIYYSQIVNDFQKGDIAEGYSVSREKKESFPLTVTSAQKNPTAFYLCASSIVGQGNAYEQYFGPGTRLTVT.

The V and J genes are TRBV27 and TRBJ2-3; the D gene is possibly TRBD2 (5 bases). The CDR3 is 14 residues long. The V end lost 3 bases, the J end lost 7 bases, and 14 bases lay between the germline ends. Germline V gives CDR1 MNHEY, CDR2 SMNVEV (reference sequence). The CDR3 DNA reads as TGTGCCAGCAGTTTTATTGGTACGGGGTATACGCAGTATTTT. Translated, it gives CASSFIGTGYTQYF.

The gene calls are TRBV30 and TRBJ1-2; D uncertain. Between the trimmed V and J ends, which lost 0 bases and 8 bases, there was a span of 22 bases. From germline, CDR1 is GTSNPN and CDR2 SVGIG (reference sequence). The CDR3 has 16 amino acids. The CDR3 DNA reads TGTGCCTGGAGTGTACCAGTAGGACGGGTCTCGGGAGGCTACACCTTC. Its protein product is CAWSVPVGRVSGGYTF.